The rows below give T cell receptor beta chains drawn from one sample of a study of cytomegalovirus exposure and HLA in healthy donors. Libraries were prepared by immunoSEQ multiplex PCR; TCRdb keeps only in-frame clonotypes and omits some of them. The sample has 55,000 to 65,000 clones; roughly nine tenths are singletons. The sample taken for sequencing was PBMCs. These receptors were collected from a man in his late teens or twenties in good health and CMV-seronegative. Both conserved end residues are part of each CDR3. Each record gives: CDR3 protein, clone size, D gene, V gene. D genes are given only for firm matches. Only part of the rows carry a size: once, few, many, or a class if the clone is expanded.

CDR3: CASSLAYRRRLFF; size: .; D: .; V: TRBV5-5
CDR3: CASSFSLGTGEGYGELFF; size: .; D: TRBD1; V: TRBV27
CDR3: CASIPTGGYPYEQYF; size: .; D: .; V: TRBV28
CDR3: CASSPKSATGKEQLFF; size: .; D: TRBD1; V: TRBV4-2
CDR3: CASSVYPGGEAFF; size: .; D: .; V: TRBV6-6
CDR3: CASSESVSGETQYF; size: .; D: .; V: TRBV2
CDR3: CASSPRTGEVVYF; size: .; D: TRBD1; V: TRBV19
CDR3: CASSAIPGQATDTQYF; size: .; D: .; V: TRBV27
CDR3: CASSPIKGQMNTEAFF; size: .; D: .; V: TRBV7-9
CDR3: CASSPEASGANVLTF; size: .; D: .; V: TRBV7-2
CDR3: CASKQGGSYEQYF; size: .; D: .; V: TRBV27
CDR3: CASSLGGGTGFEQYF; size: .; D: TRBD1; V: TRBV5-1
CDR3: CATSGDRDNTEAFF; size: .; D: TRBD1; V: TRBV15
CDR3: CASSKRTKAGEMGNEQFF; size: .; D: TRBD2; V: TRBV7-2
CDR3: CASAWTVDEGHTDTQYF; size: .; D: .; V: TRBV2
CDR3: CSVDLAGGLDTQYF; size: .; D: TRBD2; V: TRBV29-1
CDR3: CASSSGQGMTDTQYF; size: .; D: TRBD1; V: TRBV11-2
CDR3: CASTTGGVHEQYF; size: once; D: TRBD2; V: TRBV6-5
CDR3: CASSQVANQPQHF; size: .; D: .; V: TRBV4-3
CDR3: CASSTRQLLNTEAFF; size: .; D: .; V: TRBV5-5
CDR3: CAINGAGGHTEAFF; size: .; D: TRBD1; V: TRBV10-3
CDR3: CASSRGASYGYTF; size: .; D: .; V: TRBV6-5
CDR3: CASSPGTGLNYGYTF; size: once; D: TRBD1; V: TRBV18
CDR3: CASSSPGGLQYF; size: .; D: .; V: TRBV6-5
CDR3: CASSLGEQYYEQYF; size: .; D: .; V: TRBV5-4
CDR3: CASSLTAGDTDTQYF; size: .; D: .; V: TRBV6-5
CDR3: CASGEWQGDTEAFF; size: .; D: TRBD1; V: TRBV5-1
CDR3: CASSPRQEGADTEAFF; size: .; D: TRBD1; V: TRBV18
CDR3: CASSLFVSGGWGDSSYNEQFF; size: .; D: TRBD2; V: TRBV28
CDR3: CASTSGTANTEAFF; size: .; D: TRBD1; V: TRBV5-1
CDR3: CASSWTGRNEQFF; size: .; D: TRBD1; V: TRBV5-6
CDR3: CASSHLGKTQYF; size: .; D: .; V: TRBV4-3